The rows below give T cell receptor beta chains drawn from one sample of a study of cytomegalovirus exposure and HLA in healthy donors. TCRdb's table, derived via immunoSEQ multiplex PCR, lists solely in-frame clones and lacks some. The repertoire holds roughly 150,000 clones, with about 74% as singletons. Sequencing input: PBMCs. The source is a male donor in good health and CMV-seronegative. Each CDR3 is given with its conserved first and last residue. Each record gives: V gene, clone size, CDR3 protein. Part of the rows lack a size; the others show once, few, many or a class for expanded clones.

V gene: TRBV18; clone size: -; CDR3 protein: CASSQYNRDEQYF
V gene: TRBV10-3; clone size: -; CDR3 protein: CATTNGDRVYEQYF
V gene: TRBV6-4; clone size: many; CDR3 protein: CASSEGAGGDGYTF
V gene: TRBV2; clone size: -; CDR3 protein: CASGETGSGTDTQYF
V gene: TRBV10-3; clone size: -; CDR3 protein: CAISKRQPYEDEAFF
V gene: TRBV30; clone size: -; CDR3 protein: CAWSAGGLYEQYF
V gene: TRBV6-5; clone size: -; CDR3 protein: CASSLLGQPIHTEAFF
V gene: TRBV30; clone size: -; CDR3 protein: CAWSVYGITEAFF
V gene: TRBV27; clone size: few; CDR3 protein: CASRRDRASNQPQHF
V gene: TRBV10-3; clone size: -; CDR3 protein: CAISGLSYNEQFF
V gene: TRBV6-6; clone size: -; CDR3 protein: CASSLDTDYTF
V gene: TRBV7-9; clone size: -; CDR3 protein: CASSLGAGGSEQFF
V gene: TRBV5-3; clone size: -; CDR3 protein: CASTQTGQGFYEQYF
V gene: TRBV28; clone size: -; CDR3 protein: CASSPLRGSAFF
V gene: TRBV29-1; clone size: once; CDR3 protein: CSVDRDSVWGYTF
V gene: TRBV28; clone size: -; CDR3 protein: CASSLGVGEGPLRLGGYTF
V gene: TRBV10-3; clone size: -; CDR3 protein: CAISEGSGGAYETQYF